This T cell receptor beta chain was identified in a study of CD8 T cells in Susac syndrome. RNA, at roughly 0.45 to 1 ug, was reverse transcribed with random hexamers. The amplification used immunoSEQ multiplex PCR on TCR beta CDR3; it spanned 54 Vbeta and 13 Jbeta. MiXCR was run by TCRdb on the immunoSEQ multiplex PCR reads, yielding one entry per CDR3 protein. The table has 110,000 to 150,000 distinct CDR3 sequences, about 94% seen once; the top ten hold 0.084%. Under recently defined diagnostic criteria, the patients with Susac syndrome qualified as having definite or probable disease. In contrast to the negatively isolated CD8+ and CD4+ T cells, TEMRA cells were FACS-enriched. Trimming removed 7 bases from V and 2 bases from J, with 15 bases in between. CDR3 length: 14 amino acids. The germline CDR1 and CDR2 sequences are MDHEN and SYDVKM.

Sequenced material: CD4+ T cells from PBMCs. The rearrangement uses TRBV28 and TRBJ2-7, with no clear D. The sequence came from a human donor with Susac syndrome. CDR3 DNA sequence: TGTGCCAGCACCCCTTCAGGCAGCACCTACGAGCAGTACTTC. Encoded protein: CASTPSGSTYEQYF.